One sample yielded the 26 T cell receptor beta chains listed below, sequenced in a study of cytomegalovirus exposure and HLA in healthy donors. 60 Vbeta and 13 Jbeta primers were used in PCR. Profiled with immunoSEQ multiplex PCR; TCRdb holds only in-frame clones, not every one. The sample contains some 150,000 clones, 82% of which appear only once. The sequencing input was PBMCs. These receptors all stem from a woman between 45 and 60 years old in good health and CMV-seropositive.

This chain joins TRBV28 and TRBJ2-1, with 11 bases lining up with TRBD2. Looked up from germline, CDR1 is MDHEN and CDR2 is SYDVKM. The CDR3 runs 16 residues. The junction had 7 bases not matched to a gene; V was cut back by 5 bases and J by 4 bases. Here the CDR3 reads CASSILGTSGYNEQFF. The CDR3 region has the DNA TGTGCCAGCAGTATACTCGGGACTAGCGGTTACAATGAGCAGTTCTTC.

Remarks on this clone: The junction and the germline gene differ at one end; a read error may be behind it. CDR3 bases: TGTGCCGGCAGCTTCCCTGGACAGTTGAACACTGAAGCTTTCTTT. As protein: CAGSFPGQLNTEAFF. This chain uses TRBV7-9 with TRBJ1-1; D might be TRBD1 (6 bases). The CDR3 is made up of 15 amino acids. Germline V gene sequence: CDR1 SEHNR, CDR2 FQNEAQ (reference sequence).

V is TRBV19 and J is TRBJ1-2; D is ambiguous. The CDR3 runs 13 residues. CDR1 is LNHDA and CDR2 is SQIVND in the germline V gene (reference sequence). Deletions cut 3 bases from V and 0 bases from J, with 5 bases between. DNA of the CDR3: TGTGCCAGTAGTATCGAGGCTAACTATGGCTACACCTTC. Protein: CASSIEANYGYTF.

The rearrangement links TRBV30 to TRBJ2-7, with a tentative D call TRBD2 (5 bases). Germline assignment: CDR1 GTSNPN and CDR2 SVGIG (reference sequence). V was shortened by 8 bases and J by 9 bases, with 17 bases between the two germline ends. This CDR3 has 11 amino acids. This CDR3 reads CARRELGVQYF. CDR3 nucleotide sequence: TGTGCCCGTAGGGAGCTGGGAGTGCAGTACTTC.

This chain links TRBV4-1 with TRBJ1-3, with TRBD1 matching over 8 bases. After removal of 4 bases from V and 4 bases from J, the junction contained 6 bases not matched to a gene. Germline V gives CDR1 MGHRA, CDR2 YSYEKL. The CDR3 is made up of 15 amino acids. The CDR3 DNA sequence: TGCGCCAGCAGCCTGGGAGGGACAGGAGGAAACACCATATATTTT. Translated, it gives CASSLGGTGGNTIYF.

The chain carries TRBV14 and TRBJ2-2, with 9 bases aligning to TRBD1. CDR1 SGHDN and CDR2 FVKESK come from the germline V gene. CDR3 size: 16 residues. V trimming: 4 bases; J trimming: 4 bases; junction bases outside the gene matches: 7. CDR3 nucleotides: TGTGCCAGCAGCCCCCGGGACAGGGAGTTCACCGGGGAGCTGTTTTTT. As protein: CASSPRDREFTGELFF.

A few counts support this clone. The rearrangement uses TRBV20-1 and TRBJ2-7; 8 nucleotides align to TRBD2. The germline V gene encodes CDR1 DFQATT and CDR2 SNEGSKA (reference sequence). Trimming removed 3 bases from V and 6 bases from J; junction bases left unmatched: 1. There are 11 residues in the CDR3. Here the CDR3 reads CSASAGGEQYF. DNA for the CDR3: TGCAGTGCTAGTGCGGGGGGCGAGCAGTACTTC.

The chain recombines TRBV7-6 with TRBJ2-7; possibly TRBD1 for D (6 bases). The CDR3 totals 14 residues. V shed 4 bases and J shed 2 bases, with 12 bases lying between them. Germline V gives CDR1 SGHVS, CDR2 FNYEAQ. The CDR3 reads CASSSGRGPYEQYF. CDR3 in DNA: TGTGCCAGCAGCTCCGGCAGGGGACCCTACGAGCAGTACTTC.

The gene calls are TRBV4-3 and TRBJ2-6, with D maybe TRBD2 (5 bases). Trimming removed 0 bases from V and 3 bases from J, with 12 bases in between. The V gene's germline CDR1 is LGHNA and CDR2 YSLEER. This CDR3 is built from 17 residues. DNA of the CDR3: TGCGCCAGCAGCCAAGATTCCGGGGTTGATGGGGCCAACGTCCTGACTTTC. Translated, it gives CASSQDSGVDGANVLTF.

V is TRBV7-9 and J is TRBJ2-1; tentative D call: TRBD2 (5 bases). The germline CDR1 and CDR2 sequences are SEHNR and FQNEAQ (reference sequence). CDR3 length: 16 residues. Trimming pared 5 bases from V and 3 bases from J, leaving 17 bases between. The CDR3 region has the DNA TGTGCCAGCAGCCACCGGGCGATCGCGGGCTACAATGAGCAGTTCTTC. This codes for CASSHRAIAGYNEQFF.

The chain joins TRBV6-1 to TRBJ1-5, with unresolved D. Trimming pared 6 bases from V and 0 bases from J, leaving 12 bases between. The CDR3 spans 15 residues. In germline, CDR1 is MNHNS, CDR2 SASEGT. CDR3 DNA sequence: TGTGCCAGCAGGGAAAGCGGTGATAGCAATCAGCCCCAGCATTTT. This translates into CASRESGDSNQPQHF.

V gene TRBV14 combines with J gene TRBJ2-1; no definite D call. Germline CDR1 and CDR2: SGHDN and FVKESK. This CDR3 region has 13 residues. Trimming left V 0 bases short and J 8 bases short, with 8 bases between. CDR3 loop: CASSQEIRDEQFF. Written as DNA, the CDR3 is TGTGCCAGCAGCCAAGAAATCCGGGATGAGCAGTTCTTC.

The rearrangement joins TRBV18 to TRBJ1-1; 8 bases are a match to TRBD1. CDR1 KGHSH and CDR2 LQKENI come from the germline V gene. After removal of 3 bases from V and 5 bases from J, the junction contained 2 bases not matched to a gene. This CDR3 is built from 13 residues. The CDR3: CASSPDRGTEAFF. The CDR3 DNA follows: TGTGCCAGCTCACCCGACAGGGGTACTGAAGCTTTCTTT.

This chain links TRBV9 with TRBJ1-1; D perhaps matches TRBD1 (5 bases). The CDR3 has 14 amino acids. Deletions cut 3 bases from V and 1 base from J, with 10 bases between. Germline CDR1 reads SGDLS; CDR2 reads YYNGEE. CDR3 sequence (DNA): TGTGCCAGCAGCGCACAGGTATCGAACACTGAAGCTTTCTTT. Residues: CASSAQVSNTEAFF.

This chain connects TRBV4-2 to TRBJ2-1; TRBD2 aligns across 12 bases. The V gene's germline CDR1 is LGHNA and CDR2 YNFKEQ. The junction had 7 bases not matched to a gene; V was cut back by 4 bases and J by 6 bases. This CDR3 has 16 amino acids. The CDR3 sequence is CASSRPLAGGGNEQFF. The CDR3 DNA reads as TGTGCCAGCAGCCGTCCACTAGCGGGAGGAGGCAATGAGCAGTTCTTC.

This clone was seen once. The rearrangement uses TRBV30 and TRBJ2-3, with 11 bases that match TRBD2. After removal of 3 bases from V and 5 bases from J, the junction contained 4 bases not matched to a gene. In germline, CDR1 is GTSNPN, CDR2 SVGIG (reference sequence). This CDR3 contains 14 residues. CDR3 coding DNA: TGTGCCTGGAGCACTCTAGCGGGAGGAGATACGCAGTATTTT. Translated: CAWSTLAGGDTQYF.

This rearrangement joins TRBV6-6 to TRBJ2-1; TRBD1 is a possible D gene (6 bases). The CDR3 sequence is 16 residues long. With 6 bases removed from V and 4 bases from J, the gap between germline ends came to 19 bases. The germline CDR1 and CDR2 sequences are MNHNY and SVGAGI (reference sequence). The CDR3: CASRSKTGTTYNEQFF. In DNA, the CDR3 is TGTGCCAGCAGATCGAAGACAGGCACTACTTACAATGAGCAGTTCTTC.

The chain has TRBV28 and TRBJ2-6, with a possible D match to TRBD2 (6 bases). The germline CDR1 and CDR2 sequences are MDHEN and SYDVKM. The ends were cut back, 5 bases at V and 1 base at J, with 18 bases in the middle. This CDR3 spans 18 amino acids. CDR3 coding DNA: TGTGCCAGCAGTCCCCTGGGGAGGTTTGGTTCTGGGGCCAACGTCCTGACTTTC. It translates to CASSPLGRFGSGANVLTF.

The CDR3 protein is CAWSVLTPSSYNSPLHF. The CDR3 DNA reads as TGTGCCTGGAGTGTACTTACCCCGAGCTCCTATAATTCACCCCTCCACTTT. The gene calls are TRBV30 and TRBJ1-6; D not resolved. Germline loops: CDR1 GTSNPN, CDR2 SVGIG (reference sequence). Between the trimmed V and J ends, which lost 0 bases and 0 bases, there was a span of 12 bases. The CDR3 totals 17 residues.

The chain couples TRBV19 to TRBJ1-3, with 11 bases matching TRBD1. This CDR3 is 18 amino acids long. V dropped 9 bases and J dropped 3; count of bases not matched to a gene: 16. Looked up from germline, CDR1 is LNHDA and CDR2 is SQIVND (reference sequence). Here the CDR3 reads CASTGTGGSVGFGNTIYF. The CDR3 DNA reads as TGTGCCAGCACCGGGACAGGGGGGTCGGTCGGCTTTGGAAACACCATATATTTT.

For the CDR3, the DNA is TGTGCCAGCAGCGAAAGGAGTTATACGCAGTATTTT. Translating it yields CASSERSYTQYF. The rearrangement uses TRBV7-6 and TRBJ2-3; D is undetermined. CDR3 size: 12 residues. Trimming removed 5 bases at V and 7 bases at J, with 10 bases between. Germline V lookup: CDR1 SGHVS, CDR2 FNYEAQ.

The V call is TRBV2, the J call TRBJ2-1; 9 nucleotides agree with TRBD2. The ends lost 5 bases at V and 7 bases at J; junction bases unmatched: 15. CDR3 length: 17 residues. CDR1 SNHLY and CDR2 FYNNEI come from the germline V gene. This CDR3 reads CASSWTVAGEVGNEQFF. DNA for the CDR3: TGTGCCAGCAGTTGGACGGTAGCGGGAGAGGTAGGGAATGAGCAGTTCTTC.

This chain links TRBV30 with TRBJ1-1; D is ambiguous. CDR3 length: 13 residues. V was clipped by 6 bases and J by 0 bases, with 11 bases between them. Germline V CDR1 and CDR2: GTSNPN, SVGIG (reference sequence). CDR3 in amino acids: CACDEGLNTEAFF. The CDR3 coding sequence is TGTGCCTGTGACGAGGGCTTGAACACTGAAGCTTTCTTT.

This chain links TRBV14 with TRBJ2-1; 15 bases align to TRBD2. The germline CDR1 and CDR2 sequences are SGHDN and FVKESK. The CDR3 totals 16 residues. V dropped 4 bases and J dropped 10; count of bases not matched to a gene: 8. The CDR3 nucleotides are TGTGCCAGCAGCCCGCGGACTAGCGGGAGGGCTGGAGAGCAGTTCTTC. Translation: CASSPRTSGRAGEQFF.

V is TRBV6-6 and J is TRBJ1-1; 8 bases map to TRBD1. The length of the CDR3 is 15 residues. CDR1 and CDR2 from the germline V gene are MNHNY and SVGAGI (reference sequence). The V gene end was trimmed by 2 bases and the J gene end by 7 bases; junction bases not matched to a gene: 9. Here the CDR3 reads CASSYTDRGRVEAFF. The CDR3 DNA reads TGTGCCAGCAGTTACACTGACAGGGGAAGGGTTGAAGCTTTCTTT.

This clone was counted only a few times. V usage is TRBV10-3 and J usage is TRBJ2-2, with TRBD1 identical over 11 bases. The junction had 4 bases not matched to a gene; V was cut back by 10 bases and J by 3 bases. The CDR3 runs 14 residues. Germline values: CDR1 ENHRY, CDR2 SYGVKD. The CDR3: CATGGQGDTGELFF. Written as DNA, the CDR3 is TGTGCCACCGGGGGACAGGGGGACACCGGGGAGCTGTTTTTT.